This T cell receptor beta chain was observed in a study of blood T cell repertoires in COVID-19 (TCRdb year 2020). For context, the study as a whole: Samples from collaborators originated in the United States, Italy and Spain and spanned both the acute and convalescent phases of COVID-19. Samples came from the ongoing ImmuneRACE study (first 160 participants) plus 1,254 subjects from 6 global collaborators. Sample metadata almost always included a de-identified subject ID, COVID-19 status, age in years and sex. Subjects who had been exposed to COVID-19, were actively infected with it, or had recovered from it provided the deeply sampled blood TCRbeta repertoires that made up the dataset. The repertoires were made available in a free public database intended to serve as a resource for research on the immune response to SARS-CoV-2. The material from the prospective study consisted of cDNA or gDNA derived from T cells, B-cell-depleted T cells, or PBMCs. Where HLA class I and class II types were available, the types were taken from metadata supplied by the sample provider, not from assay-based typing.

TCRbeta CDR3 regions were amplified from genomic DNA by means of the immunoSEQ Assay, a bias-controlled multiplex PCR. Under the source paper's analysis protocol: The number of nucleated cells in each sample was estimated from the amplification of reference gene primers within the assay. To quantify the absolute abundance of each unique TCRbeta CDR3 rearrangement, sequence reads were collapsed and filtered. For each sample, productive Simpson clonality was calculated by taking the square root of Simpson's diversity index across productive rearrangements. The table comes from immuneACCESS by way of TCRdb, which keeps in-frame sequences with V and J called. Part of the clones is missing from these tables; in studies checked, under half for an unresolved V gene and the rest for unknown reasons. D and trimming come from the DNA, and the V and J calls and clone size come from that table. In all, the sample holds 20,000 to 30,000 clones, and over 75% of those were seen once. Of the sample, 22% is held by the ten largest clones.

Comment on this clone: Its antigen is currently not known. No per-base quality is available; no much larger clone lies one base away. Other DNA variants within this sample encode the same CDR3.

Overall results and qualifications from the work: Clinical and demographic metadata were provided uncurated, with the amount varying by source and participant.

CDR3 length: 15 amino acids, cysteine to phenylalanine. Just CDR3 DNA is preserved here, 45 bases in frame from base 1. Relative to germline, V is 0 bases shorter and J is 1 base shorter, with 9 bases between their ends. Via the germline V gene, CDR1 is MDHEN and CDR2 SYDVKM. The collaborating institutions used their own protocols to collect whole blood in K2EDTA tubes. For TCRbeta analysis, collaborator samples were shipped as frozen whole blood, as isolated PBMCs, or as DNA extracted from either sample type. The sequenced sample consisted of peripheral blood. This chain joins TRBV28 to TRBJ1-1; the D segment cannot be called with confidence. The TCR sequence derives from a man between 65 and 80 years old in a cohort sampled during active COVID-19. The CDR3 region reads CASSLWGAGNTEAFF. Here is the DNA: TGTGCCAGCAGTTTATGGGGCGCCGGGAACACTGAAGCTTTCTTT.